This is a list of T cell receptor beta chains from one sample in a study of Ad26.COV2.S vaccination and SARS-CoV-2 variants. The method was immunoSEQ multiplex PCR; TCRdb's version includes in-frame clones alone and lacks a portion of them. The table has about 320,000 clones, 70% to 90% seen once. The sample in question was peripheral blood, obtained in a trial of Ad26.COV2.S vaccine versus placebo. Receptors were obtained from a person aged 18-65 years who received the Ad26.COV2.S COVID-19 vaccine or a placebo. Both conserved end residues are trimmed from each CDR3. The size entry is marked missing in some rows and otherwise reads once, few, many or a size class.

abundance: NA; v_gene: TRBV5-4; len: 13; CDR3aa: ASSSGQANTGELF
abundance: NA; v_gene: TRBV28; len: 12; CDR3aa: ASSPADRGVYQY
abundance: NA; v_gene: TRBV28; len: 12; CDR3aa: ASIGADFNQPQH
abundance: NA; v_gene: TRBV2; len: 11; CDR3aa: ASTAGQMAGYT
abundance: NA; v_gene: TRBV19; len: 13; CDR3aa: ASRRGSANTGELF
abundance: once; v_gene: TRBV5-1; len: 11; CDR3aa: ASSPQTYNEQF
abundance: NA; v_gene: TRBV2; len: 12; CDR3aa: ASSRSGINQPQH
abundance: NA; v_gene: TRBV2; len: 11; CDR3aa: ASSDQATYEQY
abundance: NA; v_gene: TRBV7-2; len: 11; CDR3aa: ASSLEPAETQY
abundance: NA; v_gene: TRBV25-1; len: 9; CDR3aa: ASRVGDTQY
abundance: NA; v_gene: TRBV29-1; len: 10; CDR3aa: SAGLPGTEAF
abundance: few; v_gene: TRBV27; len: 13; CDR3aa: ASSRQGTANEKLF
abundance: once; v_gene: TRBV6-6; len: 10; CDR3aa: ASSPGRETQY
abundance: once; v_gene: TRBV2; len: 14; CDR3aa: ASRKAQGATNEKLF
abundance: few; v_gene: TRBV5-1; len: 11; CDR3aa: ASSSLPEGPLH
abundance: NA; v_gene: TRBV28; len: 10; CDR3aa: ASKTGNYGYT
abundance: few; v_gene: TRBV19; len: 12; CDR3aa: ASARGKANTEAF
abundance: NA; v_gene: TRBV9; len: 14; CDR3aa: ASSVSPGQGAREQF
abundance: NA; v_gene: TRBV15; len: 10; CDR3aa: ATSSTGRTQY
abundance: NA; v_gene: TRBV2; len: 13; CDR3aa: AGRGDRGRIGEQY
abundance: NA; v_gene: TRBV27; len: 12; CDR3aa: ASSIDRAKNIQY
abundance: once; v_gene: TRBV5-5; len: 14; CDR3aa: ASSFGLHGSLNEQF
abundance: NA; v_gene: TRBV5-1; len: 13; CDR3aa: ASSLPERGSYEQY
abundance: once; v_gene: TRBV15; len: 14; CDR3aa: ATKEGTHSGANVLT
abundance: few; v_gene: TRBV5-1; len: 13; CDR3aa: ASSPGTVGGLGYT
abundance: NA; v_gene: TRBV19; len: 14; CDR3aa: ASSPRAGGSNQPQH
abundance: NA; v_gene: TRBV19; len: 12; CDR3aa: ASSPPGGRDTQY
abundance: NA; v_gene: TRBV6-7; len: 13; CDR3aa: ATSPWGDRDYEQY
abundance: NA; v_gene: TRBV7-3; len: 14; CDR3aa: ASSGIAGYSYNEQF
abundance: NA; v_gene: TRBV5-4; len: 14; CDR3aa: ASSAVQGLAGNTIY
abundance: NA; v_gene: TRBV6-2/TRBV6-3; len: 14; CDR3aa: ASSYSGSGAPRTQY
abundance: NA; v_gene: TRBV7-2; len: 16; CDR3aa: ASSLFVRAASSGNTIY
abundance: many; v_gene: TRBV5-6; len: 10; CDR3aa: ASSLWGNEQF
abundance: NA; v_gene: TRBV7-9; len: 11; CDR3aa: ASSLALGDEQF
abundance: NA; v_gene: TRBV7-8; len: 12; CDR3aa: ASRQTGMGTEAF
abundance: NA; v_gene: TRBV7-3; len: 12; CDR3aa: ASSFIGGYNEQF
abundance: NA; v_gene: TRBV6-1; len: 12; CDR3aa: ASSEEGGPYEQY
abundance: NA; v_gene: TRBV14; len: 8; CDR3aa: ASSQDKAF
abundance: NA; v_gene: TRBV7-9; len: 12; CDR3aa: ASSLGGGNTEAF
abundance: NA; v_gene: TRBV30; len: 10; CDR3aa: AWSTNRETQY
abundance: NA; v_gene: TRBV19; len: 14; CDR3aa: ASSTGLAGGPDTQY
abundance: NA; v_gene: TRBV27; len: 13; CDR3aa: ASSLSSPLPYEQY